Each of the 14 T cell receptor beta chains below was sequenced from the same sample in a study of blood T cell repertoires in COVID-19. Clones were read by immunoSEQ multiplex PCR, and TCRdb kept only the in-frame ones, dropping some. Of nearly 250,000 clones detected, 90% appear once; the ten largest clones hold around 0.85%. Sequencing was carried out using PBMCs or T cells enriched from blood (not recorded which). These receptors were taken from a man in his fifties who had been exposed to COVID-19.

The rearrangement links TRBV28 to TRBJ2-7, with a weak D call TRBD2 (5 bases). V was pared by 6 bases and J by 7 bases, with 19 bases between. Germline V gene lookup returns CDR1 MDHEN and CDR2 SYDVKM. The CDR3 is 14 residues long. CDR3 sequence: CASSPLDGLREQYF. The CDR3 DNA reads TGTGCCAGCAGCCCCTTAGACGGACTGCGGGAGCAGTACTTC.

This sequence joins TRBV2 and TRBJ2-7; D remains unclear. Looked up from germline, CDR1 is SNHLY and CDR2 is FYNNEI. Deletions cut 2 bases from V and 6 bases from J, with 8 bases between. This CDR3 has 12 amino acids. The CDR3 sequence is CASSESRPEQYF. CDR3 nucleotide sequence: TGTGCCAGCAGTGAATCCAGGCCCGAGCAGTACTTC.

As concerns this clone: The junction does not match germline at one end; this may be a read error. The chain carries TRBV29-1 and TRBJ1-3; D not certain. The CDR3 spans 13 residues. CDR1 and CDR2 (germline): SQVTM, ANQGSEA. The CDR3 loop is CSVCWTTEKPEFF. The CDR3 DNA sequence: TGCAGCGTTTGTTGGACTACAGAAAAACCGGAATTTTTT. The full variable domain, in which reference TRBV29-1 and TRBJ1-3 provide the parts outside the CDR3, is SAVISQKPSRDICQRGTSLTIQCQVDSQVTMMFWYRQQPGQSLTLIATANQGSEATYESGFVIDKFPISRPNLTFSTLTVSNMSPEDSSIYLCSVCWTTEKPEFFGEGSWLTVV.

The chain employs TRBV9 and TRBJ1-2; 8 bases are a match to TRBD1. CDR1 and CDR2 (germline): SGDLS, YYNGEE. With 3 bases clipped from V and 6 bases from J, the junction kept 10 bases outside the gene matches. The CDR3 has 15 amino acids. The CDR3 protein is CASSEGQGSFDGYTF. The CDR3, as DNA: TGTGCCAGCAGCGAAGGACAGGGAAGTTTCGATGGCTACACCTTC.

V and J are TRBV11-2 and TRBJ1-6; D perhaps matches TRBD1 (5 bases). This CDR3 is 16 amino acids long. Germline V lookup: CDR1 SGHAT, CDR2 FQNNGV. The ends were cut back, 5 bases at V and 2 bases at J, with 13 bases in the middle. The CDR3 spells CASSPGRGAYNSPLHF. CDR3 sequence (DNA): TGTGCCAGCAGCCCCGGGCGGGGGGCCTATAATTCACCCCTCCACTTT.

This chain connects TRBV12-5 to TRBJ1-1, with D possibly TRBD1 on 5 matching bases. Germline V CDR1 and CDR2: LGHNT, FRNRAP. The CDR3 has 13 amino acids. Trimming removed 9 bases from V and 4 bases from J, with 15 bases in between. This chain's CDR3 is CASERWRGTEAFF. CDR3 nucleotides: TGTGCTAGCGAAAGGTGGAGGGGCACTGAAGCTTTCTTT.

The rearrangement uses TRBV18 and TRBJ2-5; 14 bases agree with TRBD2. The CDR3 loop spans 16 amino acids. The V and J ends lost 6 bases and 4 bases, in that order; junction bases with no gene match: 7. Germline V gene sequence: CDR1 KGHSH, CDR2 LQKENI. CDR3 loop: CASSLGTSGSGETQYF. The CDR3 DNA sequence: TGTGCCAGCTCGCTTGGGACTAGCGGGAGCGGAGAGACCCAGTACTTC.

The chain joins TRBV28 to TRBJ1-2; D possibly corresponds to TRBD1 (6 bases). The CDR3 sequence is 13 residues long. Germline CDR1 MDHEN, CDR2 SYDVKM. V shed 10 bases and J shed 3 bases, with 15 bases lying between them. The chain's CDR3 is CATERGGDYGYTF. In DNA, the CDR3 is TGTGCCACCGAACGCGGGGGCGACTATGGCTACACCTTC.

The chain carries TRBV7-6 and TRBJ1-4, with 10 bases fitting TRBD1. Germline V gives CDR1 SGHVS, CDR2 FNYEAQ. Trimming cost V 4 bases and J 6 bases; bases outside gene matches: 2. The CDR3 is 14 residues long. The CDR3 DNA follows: TGTGCCAGCAGCTCGGGACAGGGGTATGAAAAACTGTTTTTT. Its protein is CASSSGQGYEKLFF.

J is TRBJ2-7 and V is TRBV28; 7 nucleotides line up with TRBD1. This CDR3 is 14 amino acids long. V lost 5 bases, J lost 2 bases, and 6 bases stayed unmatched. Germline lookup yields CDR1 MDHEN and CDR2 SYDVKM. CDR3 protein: CASSPRDRAYEQYV. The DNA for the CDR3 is TGTGCCAGCAGTCCCCGGGACAGAGCCTACGAGCAGTACGTC.

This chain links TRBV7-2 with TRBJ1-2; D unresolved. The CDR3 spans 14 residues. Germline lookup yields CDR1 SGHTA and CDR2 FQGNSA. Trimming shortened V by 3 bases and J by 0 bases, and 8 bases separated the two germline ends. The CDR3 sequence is CASSFSEANYGYTF. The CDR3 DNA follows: TGTGCCAGCAGCTTTTCAGAAGCTAACTATGGCTACACCTTC.

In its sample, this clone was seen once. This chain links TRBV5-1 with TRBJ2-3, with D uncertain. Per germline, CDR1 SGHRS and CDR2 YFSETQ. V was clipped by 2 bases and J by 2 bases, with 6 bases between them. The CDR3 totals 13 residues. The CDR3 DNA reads TGCGCCAGCAGCTTAGCTGCCACAGATACGCAGTATTTT. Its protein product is CASSLAATDTQYF.

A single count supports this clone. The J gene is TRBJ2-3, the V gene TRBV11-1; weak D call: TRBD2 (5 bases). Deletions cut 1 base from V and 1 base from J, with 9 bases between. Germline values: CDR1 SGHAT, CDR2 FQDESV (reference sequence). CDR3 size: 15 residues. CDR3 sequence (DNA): TGTGCCAGCAGCTTAGATCCCGGGGGCACAGATACGCAGTATTTT. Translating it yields CASSLDPGGTDTQYF.

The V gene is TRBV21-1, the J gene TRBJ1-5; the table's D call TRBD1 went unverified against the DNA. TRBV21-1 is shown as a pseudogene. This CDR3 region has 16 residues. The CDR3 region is CASSPSYRGSAQPQHF. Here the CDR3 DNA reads TGTGCCAGCAGCCCTTCTTACAGGGGGTCGGCTCAGCCCCAGCATTTT.